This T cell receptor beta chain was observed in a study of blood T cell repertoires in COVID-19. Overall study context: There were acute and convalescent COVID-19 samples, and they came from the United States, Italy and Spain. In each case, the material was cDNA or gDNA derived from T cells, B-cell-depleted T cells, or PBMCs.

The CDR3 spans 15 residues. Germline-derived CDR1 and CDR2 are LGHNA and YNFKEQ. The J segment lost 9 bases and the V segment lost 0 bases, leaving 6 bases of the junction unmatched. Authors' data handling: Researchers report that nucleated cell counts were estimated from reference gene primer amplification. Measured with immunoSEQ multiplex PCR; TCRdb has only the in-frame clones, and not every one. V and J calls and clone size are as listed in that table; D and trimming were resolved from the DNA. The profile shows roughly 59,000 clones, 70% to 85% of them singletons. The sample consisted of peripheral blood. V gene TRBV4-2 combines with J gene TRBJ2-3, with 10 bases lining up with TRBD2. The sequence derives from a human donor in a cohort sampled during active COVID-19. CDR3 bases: TGTGCCAGCAGCCAAGATCTCCAGCGGGAGGGCACGCAGTATTTT. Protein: CASSQDLQREGTQYF.